Presented here are 29 T cell receptor beta chains from one specimen sequenced in a study of blood T cell repertoires in COVID-19. TCRdb's copy holds only in-frame clones and misses some; the assay was immunoSEQ multiplex PCR. Found here are a few hundred thousand clones, about nine tenths of them singletons; the top ten hold approximately 2.4%. The specimen was peripheral blood. The receptors stem from a man in his late teens or twenties with active or convalescent COVID-19.

The chain couples TRBV2 to TRBJ2-5; D may be TRBD1 (6 bases). This CDR3 has 14 amino acids. Germline V gives CDR1 SNHLY, CDR2 FYNNEI. With 6 bases removed from V and 4 bases from J, the gap between germline ends came to 15 bases. This CDR3 reads CASSRDTQRETQYF. The CDR3 DNA is TGTGCCAGCAGCCGGGACACCCAGAGAGAGACCCAGTACTTC.

This chain connects TRBV18 to TRBJ1-3; TRBD1 agrees at 7 bases. The CDR3 totals 15 residues. Germline lookup yields CDR1 KGHSH and CDR2 LQKENI. V lost 4 bases, J lost 0 bases, and 3 bases stayed unmatched. The CDR3 coding sequence is TGTGCCAGCTCACTCCAGGGGGACTCTGGAAACACCATATATTTT. Amino acids: CASSLQGDSGNTIYF. The full variable domain, completed using reference TRBV18 and TRBJ1-3, is NAGVMQNPRHLVRRRGQEARLRCSPMKGHSHVYWYRQLPEEGLKFMVYLQKENIIDESGMPKERFSAEFPKEGPSILRIQQVVRGDSAAYFCASSLQGDSGNTIYFGEGSWLTVV.

The chain joins TRBV4-1 to TRBJ1-4, with 7 bases matching TRBD1. This CDR3 has 15 residues. V trimming: 6 bases; J trimming: 1 base; junction bases outside the gene matches: 5. The germline V gene has CDR1 MGHRA and CDR2 YSYEKL. CDR3 sequence reads: CASRKQGLTNEKLFF. The CDR3 DNA follows: TGCGCCAGCAGAAAACAGGGGTTAACTAATGAAAAACTGTTTTTT.

The rearrangement uses TRBV5-4 and TRBJ2-3; TRBD1 agrees at 7 bases. Germline CDR1 reads SGHNT; CDR2 reads YYREEE (reference sequence). The V segment lost 5 bases and the J segment 7 bases; nucleotides outside the gene matches: 10. The CDR3 spans 14 residues. The CDR3 bases are TGTGCCAGCAGAACGGGACAGAACCGCAATACGCAGTATTTT. Its translation: CASRTGQNRNTQYF.

This chain links TRBV10-3 with TRBJ2-3, with 8 nucleotides matching TRBD2. Germline V lookup: CDR1 ENHRY, CDR2 SYGVKD. The CDR3 totals 12 residues. Trimming at V came to 10 bases and at J to 6 bases, leaving 6 bases not matched to a gene. CDR3 DNA: TGTGCCACTCGGGGGGGAATGGATACGCAGTATTTT. As protein: CATRGGMDTQYF.

The CDR3 coding sequence is TGTGCCAGTCGTGGGGGGTATCAGAACATTCAGTACTTC. Protein sequence: CASRGGYQNIQYF. The J gene is TRBJ2-4, the V gene TRBV12-3 or TRBV12-4, with TRBD2 as a possible D gene (6 bases). This CDR3 contains 13 residues. The V gene lost 9 bases and the J gene lost 7 bases, with 16 bases spanning the gap.

The gene calls are TRBV27 and TRBJ2-7, with 15 bases identical to TRBD2. With 3 bases clipped from V and 5 bases from J, the junction kept 8 bases outside the gene matches. The germline gives CDR1 MNHEY, CDR2 SMNVEV (reference sequence). The CDR3 extends over 17 amino acids. Here the CDR3 reads CASSFGLAGGPLDEQYF. The CDR3 DNA is TGTGCCAGCAGTTTTGGACTAGCGGGAGGGCCTCTCGACGAGCAGTACTTC.

The rearrangement links TRBV9 to TRBJ2-1; the D gene is possibly TRBD1 (6 bases). Trimming removed 4 bases from V and 5 bases from J, with 16 bases in between. Germline lookup yields CDR1 SGDLS and CDR2 YYNGEE. The CDR3 totals 15 residues. CDR3: CASSPWGTGNNEQFF. The CDR3 nucleotides read TGTGCCAGCAGCCCCTGGGGTACAGGGAACAATGAGCAGTTCTTC.

The genes are TRBV7-9 and TRBJ2-5, with 7 bases fitting TRBD2. This CDR3 contains 18 residues. Germline CDR1 is SEHNR and CDR2 is FQNEAQ (reference sequence). V trimming: 2 bases; J trimming: 5 bases; junction bases outside the gene matches: 17. CDR3 sequence reads: CASSLRGAGHPGGETQYF. The DNA for the CDR3 is TGTGCCAGCAGCTTACGAGGGGCCGGACATCCCGGGGGGGAGACCCAGTACTTC. Full variable domain (rest looked up from reference TRBV7-9 and TRBJ2-5): DTGVSQNPRHKITKRGQNVTFRCDPISEHNRLYWYRQTLGQGPEFLTYFQNEAQLEKSRLLSDRFSAERPKGSFSTLEIQRTEQGDSAMYLCASSLRGAGHPGGETQYFGPGTRLLVL.

The chain couples TRBV11-2 to TRBJ1-4; tentatively, D is TRBD1 (5 bases). The CDR3 is 11 residues long. Germline values: CDR1 SGHAT, CDR2 FQNNGV. The V end lost 5 bases, the J end lost 8 bases, and 6 bases lay between the germline ends. The CDR3, as DNA: TGTGCCAGCAGCAGGGGAGAAAAACTGTTTTTT. Amino acid sequence: CASSRGEKLFF.

The CDR3 is CASSQARGSSYEQYF. DNA of the CDR3: TGCGCCAGCAGCCAAGCTCGGGGAAGCTCCTACGAGCAGTACTTC. The chain links TRBV4-3 to TRBJ2-7; D possibly corresponds to TRBD2 (5 bases). This CDR3 has 15 residues. Germline values: CDR1 LGHNA, CDR2 YSLEER. Trimming left V 1 base short and J 0 bases short, with 10 bases between.

V and J are TRBV16 and TRBJ1-6; a possible D gene is TRBD1 (5 bases). Trimming removed 0 bases from V and 10 bases from J, with 13 bases in between. Germline CDR1 KGHSY, CDR2 FQNENV. This CDR3 comprises 15 residues. CDR3 nucleotide sequence: TGTGCCAGCAGCCAATCGGGGCTGATGGGCTCACCCCTCCACTTT. It specifies CASSQSGLMGSPLHF.

CDR3 sequence: CASSLVLAGGYYEQYF. For the CDR3, the DNA is TGTGCCAGCAGCTTAGTATTAGCGGGGGGCTACTACGAGCAGTACTTC. J is TRBJ2-7 and V is TRBV7-2; TRBD2 agrees at 10 bases. The CDR3 is 16 residues long. The V gene's germline CDR1 is SGHTA and CDR2 FQGNSA. V trimming: 1 base; J trimming: 3 bases; junction bases outside the gene matches: 6.

J is TRBJ1-2 and V is TRBV29-1; tentatively, D is TRBD1 (6 bases). The V end lost 7 bases, the J end lost 4 bases, and 16 bases lay between the germline ends. Germline values: CDR1 SQVTM, CDR2 ANQGSEA. The CDR3 runs to 13 residues. In DNA form, the CDR3 reads TGCAGCGCCGGGGGGCAGGTCGGCTATGGCTACACCTTC. It encodes CSAGGQVGYGYTF.

The DNA of the CDR3 is TGTGCCAGCAGTGAGGCCGGGACTAGCTCCCTCGTGACCAAAAACATTCAGTACTTC. Protein sequence: CASSEAGTSSLVTKNIQYF. V and J are TRBV6-1 and TRBJ2-4; TRBD2 aligns across 9 bases. CDR1 is MNHNS, CDR2 SASEGT, per germline. The CDR3 extends over 19 amino acids. V shed 3 bases and J 2 bases; nucleotides not matched to a gene: 14.

The chain employs TRBV7-8 and TRBJ1-3; D gene ambiguous. The length of the CDR3 is 13 residues. Germline CDR1 and CDR2: SGHVS and FQNEAQ. V was cut by 5 bases and J by 2 bases, with 7 bases left in between. The CDR3 is CASSPRTGNTIYF. CDR3 nucleotides: TGTGCCAGCAGCCCTAGAACTGGAAACACCATATATTTT.

This clone was picked up one time. The V and J genes are TRBV19 and TRBJ1-3; D uncertain. The ends were cut back, 5 bases at V and 2 bases at J, with 10 bases in the middle. The CDR3 has 14 amino acids. The V gene's germline CDR1 is LNHDA and CDR2 SQIVND (reference sequence). The CDR3 reads CASSDSGPGNTIYF. The CDR3 DNA follows: TGTGCCAGTAGTGATAGCGGGCCTGGAAACACCATATATTTT. The full variable domain, with the rest looked up from reference TRBV19 and TRBJ1-3, is DGGITQSPKYLFRKEGQNVTLSCEQNLNHDAMYWYRQDPGQGLRLIYYSQIVNDFQKGDIAEGYSVSREKKESFPLTVTSAQKNPTAFYLCASSDSGPGNTIYFGEGSWLTVV.

The chain combines TRBV5-6 with TRBJ2-5, with D perhaps matching TRBD2 (7 bases). This CDR3 region has 15 residues. Trimming stripped 0 bases from V and 5 bases from J, with 14 bases between. The germline V gene encodes CDR1 SGHDT and CDR2 YYEEEE. The CDR3 DNA sequence: TGTGCCAGCAGCTTGGAGGGAGGGGGTCTGGAGACCCAGTACTTC. Its translation: CASSLEGGGLETQYF.

The chain couples TRBV30 to TRBJ1-5, with D unclear. This CDR3 has 17 residues. CDR1 is GTSNPN and CDR2 is SVGIG in the germline V gene (reference sequence). The germline V and J ends were trimmed by 0 bases and 0 bases, with 15 bases remaining between them. CDR3 loop: CAWSVREDSYSNQPQHF. The CDR3 DNA reads TGTGCCTGGAGTGTACGAGAGGATTCCTATAGCAATCAGCCCCAGCATTTT.

The rearrangement links TRBV4-1 to TRBJ2-1, with a weak D call TRBD1 (6 bases). Looked up from germline, CDR1 is MGHRA and CDR2 is YSYEKL. V shed 0 bases and J shed 5 bases, with 17 bases lying between them. The CDR3 runs 17 residues. In DNA, the CDR3 is TGCGCCAGCAGCCAAGATGGGCGACAGGAGGTAAACAATGAGCAGTTCTTC. This sequence encodes CASSQDGRQEVNNEQFF.

The chain uses TRBV3-1 (or the pseudogene TRBV3-2) and TRBJ1-2; TRBD1 matches at 11 bases. CDR1 is LGHDT and CDR2 is YNNKEL in the germline V gene (reference sequence). Unmatched junction bases numbered 8, after V lost 4 bases and J lost 7 bases. The CDR3 is made up of 15 amino acids. The CDR3 bases are TGTGCCAGCAGCCCGATCGGGACAGGGGGAGCTGGCTACACCTTC. Protein product: CASSPIGTGGAGYTF.

The V and J genes are TRBV7-9 and TRBJ2-2; maybe TRBD1 (5 bases). Trimming removed 3 bases at V and 6 bases at J, with 11 bases between. The length of the CDR3 is 14 residues. Germline values: CDR1 SEHNR, CDR2 FQNEAQ (reference sequence). The chain's CDR3 is CASSLGPFAGELFF. CDR3 coding DNA: TGTGCCAGCAGCTTGGGGCCATTCGCCGGGGAGCTGTTTTTT.

This clone was recorded a few times. The V call is TRBV28, the J call TRBJ1-6, with a tentative D call TRBD1 (6 bases). The CDR3 contains 21 residues. In germline, CDR1 is MDHEN, CDR2 SYDVKM. Trimming removed 5 bases at V and 5 bases at J, with 31 bases between. CDR3 bases: TGTGCCAGCAGTCCAACCCATAGGACAGTTTACTTTGAAGATAATAATTCACCCCTCCACTTT. Protein: CASSPTHRTVYFEDNNSPLHF. Full variable domain (rest looked up from reference TRBV28 and TRBJ1-6): DVKVTQSSRYLVKRTGEKVFLECVQDMDHENMFWYRQDPGLGLRLIYFSYDVKMKEKGDIPEGYSVSREKKERFSLILESASTNQTSMYLCASSPTHRTVYFEDNNSPLHFGNGTRLTVT.

The chain has TRBV12-3 or TRBV12-4 and TRBJ1-5; no definite D call. V was pared by 3 bases and J by 4 bases, with 7 bases between. The CDR3 is 13 residues long. The CDR3 here is CASSLSENQPQHF. The DNA of the CDR3 is TGTGCCAGCAGTTTGTCAGAAAATCAGCCCCAGCATTTT.

CDR3 residues: CASSLSHSGANVLTF. CDR3 bases: TGCGCCAGCAGCTTGTCCCACTCTGGGGCCAACGTCCTGACTTTC. The rearrangement joins TRBV5-1 to TRBJ2-6; D unclear. The CDR3 is 15 amino acids. The V gene lost 1 base and the J gene lost 0 bases, with 5 bases spanning the gap. Germline assignment: CDR1 SGHRS and CDR2 YFSETQ. The variable domain in full, completed from reference TRBV5-1 and TRBJ2-6, reads KAGVTQTPRYLIKTRGQQVTLSCSPISGHRSVSWYQQTPGQGLQFLFEYFSETQRNKGNFPGRFSGRQFSNSRSEMNVSTLELGDSALYLCASSLSHSGANVLTFGAGSRLTVL.

The V and J genes are TRBV6-5 and TRBJ2-7, with a tentative D call TRBD2 (6 bases). CDR1 MNHEY and CDR2 SVGAGI come from the germline V gene. V was trimmed by 2 bases and J by 7 bases, leaving 9 bases between them. The CDR3 covers 12 residues. CDR3 in amino acids: CASSYGGTEQYF. The CDR3 nucleotides are TGTGCCAGCAGTTACGGAGGGACGGAGCAGTACTTC.

The chain combines TRBV7-2 with TRBJ2-3; no definite D call. The CDR3 runs to 14 residues. V was cut by 4 bases and J by 4 bases, with 12 bases left in between. CDR1 and CDR2 from the germline V gene are SGHTA and FQGNSA. The CDR3 reads CASSSPPVADTQYF. The CDR3 DNA follows: TGTGCCAGCAGCTCTCCCCCGGTGGCAGATACGCAGTATTTT.

The sample holds one count of this clone. The chain carries TRBV6-6 and TRBJ2-7; D may be TRBD2 (5 bases). V dropped 2 bases and J dropped 0 bases, with 14 bases sitting between them. The CDR3 has 16 amino acids. Germline CDR1 and CDR2: MNHNY and SVGAGI (reference sequence). The CDR3 loop is CASSYGSRGSSYEQYF. The CDR3 DNA reads as TGTGCCAGCAGTTACGGGAGTAGAGGGAGCTCCTACGAGCAGTACTTC.

The chain employs TRBV7-3 and TRBJ1-1; D perhaps matches TRBD1 (5 bases). The CDR3 contains 13 residues. Germline-derived CDR1 and CDR2 are SGHTA and FQGTGA. V gave up 5 bases and J gave up 4 bases, with 11 bases separating them. CDR3 nucleotides: TGTGCCAGCAGCCCCAACAGGCGCACTGAAGCTTTCTTT. It encodes CASSPNRRTEAFF.